These 18 T cell receptor beta chains came from one sample sequenced in a study of tumor-infiltrating lymphocytes in primary liver carcinoma. With around 500 ng total RNA as template and a constant-region primer, TCR beta cDNA was made. Sequencing libraries for TCR beta derived from three nested multiplex PCR rounds that used slightly modified ARM-PCR. The opening two PCR rounds, about 10 cycles each, paired TRBV1-TRBV30 forward primers with a C-beta reverse primer. TCRdb itself ran the multiplex PCR reads through MiXCR, one entry per CDR3 protein. The table lists 190,000 or so distinct CDR3 sequences, almost 65% of them singletons. Blood RNA originated from unsorted whole blood, with germline DNA additionally extracted. Source material: peripheral blood. Every receptor here comes from a woman in her fifties or sixties with primary liver carcinoma and hepatitis B virus infection.

V gene TRBV6-2 or TRBV6-3 combines with J gene TRBJ2-2; 8 bases are a match to TRBD2. This CDR3 is built from 15 residues. With 10 bases clipped from V and 4 bases from J, the junction kept 11 bases outside the gene matches. Germline V lookup: CDR1 MNHEY, CDR2 SVGEGT. The CDR3 is CANRWGLGATGELFF. The CDR3 DNA sequence: TGTGCCAATAGATGGGGACTAGGGGCCACCGGGGAGCTGTTTTTT.

Comment on this clonotype: Possible read error: a much larger clone is one base away. Since the CDR3 does not end with the conserved phenylalanine or tryptophan, this likely comes from a read error. The chain recombines TRBV5-5 with TRBJ1-1; D is possibly TRBD1 (6 bases). Germline V CDR1 and CDR2: SGHKS, YYEKEE (reference sequence). CDR3 length equals 14 residues. The germline V and J ends were trimmed by 3 bases and 2 bases, with 11 bases remaining between them. CDR3 bases: TGTGCCAGCAGCTCGCCAGGGGTTAACACTGAAGCTTTCTCT. The encoded protein is CASSSPGVNTEAFS.

The gene calls are TRBV12-3 or TRBV12-4 and TRBJ2-1; TRBD2 matches 11 bases. CDR3 length: 15 residues. Trimming removed 6 bases from V and 2 bases from J; junction bases left unmatched: 3. The chain's CDR3 is CASRRGLAAYNEQFF. The CDR3 DNA sequence: TGTGCCAGCAGGCGGGGACTAGCGGCCTACAATGAGCAGTTCTTC.

This clonotype showed up just a few times. The chain links TRBV10-3 to TRBJ2-5, with a weak D call TRBD2 (7 bases). Germline V gives CDR1 ENHRY, CDR2 SYGVKD. V was shortened by 5 bases and J by 4 bases, with 17 bases between the two germline ends. The CDR3 runs 15 residues. As DNA, the CDR3 is TGTGCCATCAGTCCACCCAAGGGGGGGCGAGAGACCCAGTACTTC. Residues: CAISPPKGGRETQYF.

This chain uses TRBV7-9 with TRBJ2-2; tentative D call: TRBD1 (5 bases). Trimming took off 10 bases at V and 6 bases at J, with 12 bases between the two ends. Per germline, CDR1 SEHNR and CDR2 FQNEAQ (reference sequence). The CDR3 is 12 amino acids. The CDR3, as DNA: TGTGCCAACAGGTTAGGGCCCGGGGAGCTGTTTTTT. Translating it yields CANRLGPGELFF. Full variable domain (outside the CDR3, taken from reference TRBV7-9 and TRBJ2-2): DTGVSQNPRHKITKRGQNVTFRCDPISEHNRLYWYRQTLGQGPEFLTYFQNEAQLEKSRLLSDRFSAERPKGSFSTLEIQRTEQGDSAMYLCANRLGPGELFFGEGSRLTVL.

The J gene is TRBJ2-1, the V gene TRBV29-1; 12 bases are shared with TRBD1. The CDR3 has 16 amino acids. Germline V gene lookup returns CDR1 SQVTM and CDR2 ANQGSEA. Trimming cost V 7 bases and J 12 bases; bases outside gene matches: 19. DNA for the CDR3: TGCAGCGCCCCGGGACAGGGGGCCGGAATCTCAAGAGGGCAGTTCTTC. This codes for CSAPGQGAGISRGQFF.

The sample holds many counts of this clonotype. The genes are TRBV6-6 and TRBJ1-6, with TRBD1 matching over 7 bases. J gave up 14 bases and V 5 bases, and 6 bases lay outside the gene matches. CDR1 is MNHNY, CDR2 SVGAGI, per germline (reference sequence). This CDR3 has 12 amino acids. The CDR3 DNA is TGTGCCAGCAGTCTAAGACAGGGCTCCCTCCACTTT. Its protein product is CASSLRQGSLHF.

Note on this clonotype: No conserved phenylalanine or tryptophan ends this CDR3, so it is likely a read error. In nucleotides, the CDR3 is TGTGCCAGCAGTCCCCCCACAGATACGCAGTATCTT. It encodes CASSPPTDTQYL. This chain links TRBV12-3 or TRBV12-4 with TRBJ2-3; D gene unclear. CDR3 length: 12 residues. V lost 5 bases, J lost 2 bases, and 5 bases lay in between.

This clonotype was recorded at least ten times. This sequence joins TRBV6-1 and TRBJ2-1; unclear D gene. V was cut by 1 base and J by 11 bases, with 9 bases left in between. The germline gives CDR1 MNHNS, CDR2 SASEGT. The CDR3 is 12 amino acids. The CDR3 protein is CASSEGLFKQFF. The CDR3 nucleotides read TGTGCCAGCAGTGAAGGACTCTTTAAGCAGTTCTTC.

The rearrangement uses TRBV29-1 and TRBJ1-1; a possible D gene is TRBD1 (6 bases). Trimming removed 7 bases from V and 2 bases from J, with 17 bases in between. From germline, CDR1 is SQVTM and CDR2 ANQGSEA. The CDR3 covers 14 residues. The CDR3 loop reads CSALEGGINTEAFF. CDR3 sequence (DNA): TGCAGCGCCTTAGAGGGGGGGATTAACACTGAAGCTTTCTTT.

Note on this clonotype: A much larger clone lies one base from this, so it may be a read error. The chain combines TRBV7-8 with TRBJ2-7; 8 bases agree with TRBD2. This CDR3 region has 16 residues. Germline V gene lookup returns CDR1 SGHVS and CDR2 FQNEAQ. V shed 2 bases and J 3 bases; nucleotides not matched to a gene: 9. The CDR3 reads CASSLNRGSGSYEQYF. The CDR3 bases are TGTGCCAGCAGCTTAAATCGCGGGAGCGGGAGCTACGAGCAGTACTTC.

This clonotype was recorded a few times. This chain joins TRBV14 and TRBJ2-7; TRBD2 agrees at 7 bases. The V segment lost 4 bases and the J segment 4 bases; nucleotides outside the gene matches: 10. The germline gives CDR1 SGHDN, CDR2 FVKESK. The CDR3 is 15 residues long. CDR3 protein: CASSPTGGEAYEQYF. The CDR3 DNA follows: TGTGCCAGCAGCCCTACTGGGGGGGAGGCGTACGAGCAGTACTTC.

This clonotype was picked up many times. This chain links TRBV4-1 with TRBJ1-6, with D possibly being TRBD1 (6 bases). V lost 1 base and J lost 10, with 14 bases in between. Germline loops: CDR1 MGHRA, CDR2 YSYEKL. The CDR3 is made up of 15 amino acids. The CDR3 nucleotides read TGCGCCAGCAGCCAAGGGGGACATTCCAACTCACCCCTCCACTTT. It yields the protein CASSQGGHSNSPLHF.

The rearrangement joins TRBV11-1 to TRBJ2-5; D unresolved. V was cut by 4 bases and J by 5 bases, with 11 bases left in between. Germline loops: CDR1 SGHAT, CDR2 FQDESV (reference sequence). The CDR3 covers 13 residues. The CDR3: CASSSDLHETQYF. The CDR3 nucleotides are TGTGCCAGCAGCTCTGACCTCCATGAGACCCAGTACTTC.

For this clonotype: This sequence may be a read error, since a much larger clone differs from it by one base. The chain recombines TRBV6-1 with TRBJ2-3; 8 bases line up with TRBD2. The CDR3 runs to 16 residues. CDR1 is MNHNS, CDR2 SASEGT, per germline. The CDR3 region is CASTTKGGLATDTHYF. DNA for the CDR3: TGTGCCAGCACCACAAAGGGAGGACTAGCCACAGATACGCATTATTTT.

This clonotype was observed many times. This chain joins TRBV6-1 and TRBJ1-2; D may be TRBD1 (6 bases). Looked up from germline, CDR1 is MNHNS and CDR2 is SASEGT. The CDR3 is 14 amino acids. The V gene lost 6 bases and the J gene lost 8 bases, with 19 bases spanning the gap. The CDR3 here is CASRPNQDGGGYTF. Written as DNA, the CDR3 is TGTGCCAGCAGGCCCAACCAGGACGGGGGCGGCTACACCTTC.

Comments on this clonotype: A much larger clone differs by one base, so this may be a read error. Without the conserved terminal phenylalanine or tryptophan, this CDR3 likely stems from a read error. The CDR3 sequence is CASSETANTGELFI. The CDR3 coding sequence is TGTGCCAGCAGTGAGACCGCGAACACCGGGGAGCTGTTTATT. V usage is TRBV2 and J usage is TRBJ2-2; D is undetermined. Trimming shortened V by 3 bases and J by 0 bases, and 5 bases separated the two germline ends. The CDR3 contains 14 residues. CDR1 and CDR2 from the germline V gene are SNHLY and FYNNEI.

The chain is built from TRBV14 and TRBJ1-1; D uncertain. Per the germline V gene, CDR1 is SGHDN and CDR2 is FVKESK. V shed 1 base and J shed 4 bases, with 13 bases lying between them. The CDR3 has 15 amino acids. CDR3 loop: CASSQAVGWSTEAFF. The CDR3 nucleotides are TGTGCCAGCAGCCAAGCGGTCGGGTGGAGCACTGAAGCTTTCTTT.